This passage covers 18 T cell receptor beta chains from one sample sequenced in a study of T cells in Graves' hyperthyroidism and ophthalmopathy. From RNA transcripts, TCR beta CDR3 regions were amplified. HTBI primers were employed in a first-round RT-PCR of the TCR CDR3. Via MiXCR, TCRdb re-called the multiplex PCR reads, giving one row per CDR3 protein. Of around 600,000 distinct CDR3 sequences in the sample, 45% were seen once. The sample taken for sequencing was peripheral blood or thyroid tissue (not recorded which). The receptors come from an adult man with Graves' disease, either hyperthyroidism or ophthalmopathy (not recorded which).

The chain recombines TRBV20-1 with TRBJ1-5; TRBD1 matches at 8 bases. There are 13 residues in the CDR3. V lost 6 bases and J lost 7; bases outside the gene matches: 8. Germline V gene data show CDR1 as DFQATT and CDR2 as SNEGSKA (reference sequence). This chain's CDR3 is CSAMRQGWQPQHF. CDR3 DNA: TGCAGTGCAATGAGACAGGGGTGGCAGCCCCAGCATTTT.

This chain joins TRBV12-3 or TRBV12-4 and TRBJ1-2; perhaps TRBD1 as D (6 bases). Trimming took off 7 bases at V and 8 bases at J, with 11 bases between the two ends. This CDR3 is built from 11 residues. The CDR3 protein is CASTGGWGYTF. In DNA, the CDR3 is TGTGCCAGCACGGGGGGCTGGGGCTACACCTTC.

In nucleotides, the CDR3 is TGCGCCAGCAGCACGGCCCCCTCTGGAAACACCATATATTTT. Protein product: CASSTAPSGNTIYF. V and J are TRBV5-1 and TRBJ1-3; D is uncertain. The V end was cut by 4 bases, the J end by 0 bases, with 8 bases between. CDR3 length: 14 residues. Per germline, CDR1 SGHRS and CDR2 YFSETQ.

This clonotype has just a few counts. Germline and junction disagree at one end, which may indicate a read error. This chain uses TRBV5-8 with TRBJ2-7; perhaps TRBD2 as D (5 bases). The CDR3 sequence is 14 residues long. The V gene's germline CDR1 is SGHTS and CDR2 YDEGEE. DNA of the CDR3: TGCGCCAGCGGCTTAGAGCCGGGCTCCTACGAGCAGTACTTC. Amino acids: CASGLEPGSYEQYF.

This clonotype showed up many times. The chain employs TRBV9 and TRBJ1-1; 9 bases line up with TRBD1. Germline loops: CDR1 SGDLS, CDR2 YYNGEE. The CDR3 sequence is 15 residues long. The V and J ends lost 1 base and 5 bases, in that order; junction bases with no gene match: 6. The CDR3 is CASSVSGTGFTEAFF. The DNA for the CDR3 is TGTGCCAGCAGCGTAAGCGGGACAGGGTTTACTGAAGCTTTCTTT.

Regarding this clonotype: Given a much more abundant clone one base away, this may be a read error. The chain combines TRBV7-6 with TRBJ1-3; 8 bases are a match to TRBD1. V lost 5 bases, J lost 2 bases, and 2 bases stayed unmatched. The CDR3 sequence is 14 residues long. CDR1 is SGHVS and CDR2 is FNYEAQ in the germline V gene. The CDR3 DNA reads as TGTGCCAGCAGCAGGGACAGGACTGGAAACACCATATATTTT. Its translation is CASSRDRTGNTIYF.

The rearrangement links TRBV4-1 to TRBJ1-4; TRBD1 matches 9 bases. The CDR3 loop spans 15 amino acids. The J segment lost 8 bases and the V segment lost 4 bases, leaving 8 bases of the junction unmatched. Germline V lookup: CDR1 MGHRA, CDR2 YSYEKL. DNA for the CDR3: TGCGCCAGCAGCCGCAGACAGGGGGACGGCGAAAAACTGTTTTTT. This gives the protein CASSRRQGDGEKLFF.

The chain combines TRBV7-2 with TRBJ2-5, with 8 bases identical to TRBD1. V shed 5 bases and J 5 bases; nucleotides not matched to a gene: 7. CDR1 is SGHTA, CDR2 FQGNSA, per germline. This CDR3 spans 14 amino acids. For the CDR3, the DNA is TGTGCCAGCAGCGCGCAGGGGGCGGGGGAGACCCAGTACTTC. It encodes CASSAQGAGETQYF.

Here the CDR3 reads CSTITTNYGYTF. For the CDR3, the DNA is TGCAGCACCATTACGACCAACTATGGCTACACCTTC. V gene TRBV29-1 combines with J gene TRBJ1-2; no clear D. Trimming took 8 bases from V and 2 from J, leaving 12 bases between them. Germline CDR1 is SQVTM and CDR2 is ANQGSEA. The CDR3 covers 12 residues.

The CDR3 loop is CSAEGHDNSPLHF. DNA of the CDR3: TGCAGTGCTGAGGGACATGATAATTCACCCCTCCACTTT. The chain joins TRBV20-1 to TRBJ1-6; tentatively, D is TRBD1 (6 bases). V lost 5 bases and J 5 bases, leaving 10 bases between the germline ends. Germline CDR1 DFQATT, CDR2 SNEGSKA (reference sequence). The CDR3 runs to 13 residues.

This clonotype was seen many times. The gene calls are TRBV15 and TRBJ2-5, with D unresolved. The germline CDR1 and CDR2 sequences are LNHNV and YYDKDF (reference sequence). CDR3 length equals 14 residues. Trimming removed 1 base from V and 5 bases from J, with 11 bases in between. The CDR3 is CATSRGDSEETQYF. CDR3 coding DNA: TGTGCCACCAGCAGAGGTGATAGTGAGGAGACCCAGTACTTC.

Note on this clonotype: This CDR3 is missing its conserved last phenylalanine or tryptophan, likely due to a read error. It is unclear where the CDR3 begins or ends on the DNA, so no DNA is shown, and the CDR3 is as TCRdb lists it. CDR3 sequence: CASSLLATNT. The chain is built from TRBV9 and TRBJ1-3. The CDR3 length equals 10 residues, ends included. CDR1 is SGDLS, CDR2 YYNGEE, per germline.

Regarding this clonotype: A much larger clone differs by one base, so this may be a read error. The chain joins TRBV24-1 to TRBJ2-7; D gene uncertain. CDR1 and CDR2 (germline): KGHDR, SFDVKD. V lost 0 bases and J lost 5, with 1 base in between. This CDR3 has 11 amino acids. The CDR3 DNA reads TGTGCCACCAGTGATTTGGACGAGCAGTACTTC. Amino acid sequence: CATSDLDEQYF.

Note on this clonotype: The junction differs from germline at one of its ends, possibly a read error. The chain employs TRBV7-9 and TRBJ2-2; possibly TRBD1 or TRBD2 for D (5 bases each). Germline CDR1 reads SEHNR; CDR2 reads FQNEAQ (reference sequence). This CDR3 is 13 amino acids long. The CDR3 region has the DNA TGTGCCAGCAGCTTAGCGGGGACCGGGGAGCCGTTTTTT. It is translated as CASSLAGTGEPFF. The full variable domain, completed using reference TRBV7-9 and TRBJ2-2, is DTGVSQNPRHKITKRGQNVTFRCDPISEHNRLYWYRQTLGQGPEFLTYFQNEAQLEKSRLLSDRFSAERPKGSFSTLEIQRTEQGDSAMYLCASSLAGTGEPFFGEGSRLTVL.

This clonotype appeared a few times. CDR3 nucleotide sequence: TGCAGTGCTAGAATGGCGGGAGGGCCGGGAGAGCAGTACTTC. Translation: CSARMAGGPGEQYF. The chain uses TRBV20-1 and TRBJ2-7; 9 bases align to TRBD2. The germline CDR1 and CDR2 sequences are DFQATT and SNEGSKA (reference sequence). The CDR3 is made up of 14 amino acids. V was pared by 2 bases and J by 7 bases, with 9 bases of the junction left unmatched.

The rearrangement uses TRBV2 and TRBJ2-5; maybe TRBD1 (6 bases). In germline, CDR1 is SNHLY, CDR2 FYNNEI. Trimming took 4 bases from V and 2 from J, leaving 14 bases between them. The CDR3 runs 15 residues. This CDR3 is CASSVGGWNQETQYF. The CDR3 DNA sequence: TGTGCCAGCAGTGTTGGGGGCTGGAATCAAGAGACCCAGTACTTC.

The CDR3 nucleotides are TGTGCCACCCGCAGTGAGGGGCTGGCTTATGGCTACACCTTC. It translates to CATRSEGLAYGYTF. This sequence joins TRBV2 and TRBJ1-2; weak D call: TRBD1 (5 bases). Trimming pared 10 bases from V and 5 bases from J, leaving 20 bases between. This CDR3 has 14 residues. CDR1 is SNHLY and CDR2 is FYNNEI in the germline V gene.

This clonotype was picked up a small number of times. The chain has TRBV7-2 and TRBJ1-3; D may be TRBD1 (5 bases). V was trimmed by 5 bases and J by 0 bases, leaving 11 bases between them. The CDR3 is 15 residues long. The germline V gene encodes CDR1 SGHTA and CDR2 FQGNSA. In nucleotides, the CDR3 is TGTGCCAGCAGCCCTGGGGGGATCTCTGGAAACACCATATATTTT. This sequence encodes CASSPGGISGNTIYF.